The present TCR beta chain was sequenced within a study of OX40 agonist ivuxolimab in advanced cancers. Study details: Ivuxolimab is an agonistic anti-OX40 (CD134) antibody, and patients were treated with it.

Profiled with immunoSEQ multiplex PCR; TCRdb holds only in-frame clones, not every one. The repertoire consists of about 110,000 clones, with about nine tenths occurring once and the leading ten covering about 0.48%. This CDR3 has 14 amino acids. Trimming stripped 4 bases from V and 8 bases from J, with 15 bases between. Germline V CDR1 and CDR2: SGHTA, FQGNSA. This clonotype originated in an adult with an advanced solid tumor such as melanoma, head and neck, liver or kidney cancer. Sequencing was performed on CD4+ or CD8+ T cells sorted from blood, taken in a trial of the OX40 agonist ivuxolimab. The chain employs TRBV7-2 and TRBJ2-1, with D maybe TRBD1 (5 bases). The CDR3 region is CASSSGTGDHEQFF. The CDR3 DNA is TGTGCCAGCAGCTCAGGAACAGGCGACCATGAGCAGTTCTTC.